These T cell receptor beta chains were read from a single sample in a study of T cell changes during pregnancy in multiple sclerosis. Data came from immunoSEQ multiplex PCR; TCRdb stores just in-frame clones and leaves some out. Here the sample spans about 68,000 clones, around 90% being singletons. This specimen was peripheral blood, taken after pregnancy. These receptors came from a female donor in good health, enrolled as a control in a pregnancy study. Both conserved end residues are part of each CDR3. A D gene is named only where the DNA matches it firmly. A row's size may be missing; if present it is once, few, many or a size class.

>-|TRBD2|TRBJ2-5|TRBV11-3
TGTGCCAGCAGCCCGGGACTAGCGGGATCCCGGGAGACCCAGTACTTC
CASSPGLAGSRETQYF
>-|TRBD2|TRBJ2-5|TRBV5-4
TGTGCCAGCATGGTTCGGGGGGGGCAAGAGACCCAGTACTTC
CASMVRGGQETQYF
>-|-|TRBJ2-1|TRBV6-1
TGTGCCAGCAGTGAAGCCGGTTCGGGCCCGGGACACAGGTACAATGAGCAGTTCTTC
CASSEAGSGPGHRYNEQFF
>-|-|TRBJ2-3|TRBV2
TGTGCCAGCACCCCTATGTCCGCTTGGGATACGCAGTATTTT
CASTPMSAWDTQYF
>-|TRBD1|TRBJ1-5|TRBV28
TGTGCCAGCAGTTTGACAGGGGGCGCCGGCCAGCCCCAGCATTTT
CASSLTGGAGQPQHF
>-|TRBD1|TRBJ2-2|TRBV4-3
TGCGCCAGCAGCCAAGATCCAGGGGGAACCGGGGAGCTGTTTTTT
CASSQDPGGTGELFF
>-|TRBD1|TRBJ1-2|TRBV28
TGTGCCAGCAGTTTAGGTCTAGGGGGCGCGTGGGGCTACACCTTC
CASSLGLGGAWGYTF
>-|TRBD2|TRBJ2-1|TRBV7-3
TGTGCCAGCAGCTTAACGGAACTAGCGGATTACAATGAGCAGTTCTTC
CASSLTELADYNEQFF
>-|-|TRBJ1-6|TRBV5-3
TGTGCCAGAAGCTTGGACTGCGGCCGGAATTCACCCCTCCACTTT
CARSLDCGRNSPLHF
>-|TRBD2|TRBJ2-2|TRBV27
TGTGCCAGCAGTCCCCAGTGGACTAGCACCGGGGAGCTGTTTTTT
CASSPQWTSTGELFF
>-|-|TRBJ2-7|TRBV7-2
TGTGCCAGCAGCTTAGTCTTGGCCAGGAGGGGAGAGCAGTACTTC
CASSLVLARRGEQYF
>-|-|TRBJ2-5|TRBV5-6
TGTGCCAGCAGCTTGGCCGAGGCTCGGGCCCAGTACTTC
CASSLAEARAQYF
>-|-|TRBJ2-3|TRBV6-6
TGTGCCGGGGGGGCCTTCGAGGGGGGCTTAGATACGCAGTATTTT
CAGGAFEGGLDTQYF
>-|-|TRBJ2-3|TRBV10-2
TGCGCCAGCAGTGAGGGTCGGAGCACAGATACGCAGTATTTT
CASSEGRSTDTQYF
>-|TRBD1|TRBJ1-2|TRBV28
TGTGCCAGCAGGTGGACAGGGGCCAACTATGGCTACACCTTC
CASRWTGANYGYTF
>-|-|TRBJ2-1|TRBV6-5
TGTGCCAGCAGCCTAACAGGGATCGATGAGCAGTTCTTC
CASSLTGIDEQFF
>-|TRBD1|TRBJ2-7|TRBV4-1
TGCGCCAGCAGCCAAGGACAGGGGGTAGGCTACGAGCAGTACTTC
CASSQGQGVGYEQYF
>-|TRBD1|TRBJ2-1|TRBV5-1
TGCGCCAGCAGCCCCCGGGACAGGGTCTACAATGAGCAGTTCTTC
CASSPRDRVYNEQFF
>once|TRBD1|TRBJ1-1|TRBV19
TGTGCCAGTAGTTCCAGGGGGGTGGAGAACACTGAAGCTTTCTTT
CASSSRGVENTEAFF
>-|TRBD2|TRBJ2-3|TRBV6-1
TGTGCCAGCAGTGGTACTAGCGGGGGTGCTAGCACAGATACGCAGTATTTT
CASSGTSGGASTDTQYF
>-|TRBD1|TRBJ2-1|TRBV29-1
TGCAGCGTTGAGGACAGGGGGGGAAATGAGCAGTTCTTC
CSVEDRGGNEQFF
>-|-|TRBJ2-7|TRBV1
TGCACCAGCAGTCCTGTTAAGACTAGCGGGGGAATTAGGTCCTACGAGCAGTACTTC
CTSSPVKTSGGIRSYEQYF
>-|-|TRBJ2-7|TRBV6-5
TGTGCCAGCATCAAAACTAGTGGAGGGTACGAGCAGTACTTC
CASIKTSGGYEQYF
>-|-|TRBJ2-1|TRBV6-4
TGTGCCAGCAGTGATTTGGGGGGGGCCATCAATGAGCAGTTCTTC
CASSDLGGAINEQFF
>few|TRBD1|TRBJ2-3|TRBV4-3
TGCGCCAGCAGCCAAGGACTGACAGGGATTCAGCCCACAGATACGCAGTATTTT
CASSQGLTGIQPTDTQYF
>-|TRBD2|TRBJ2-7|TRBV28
TGTGCCAGCAGGGGGGAGCGACTAGCTCCTCGGACGGGCGAGCAGTACTTC
CASRGERLAPRTGEQYF
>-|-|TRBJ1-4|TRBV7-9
TGTGCCAGCGGACTTTCCGACTCCCCTAATGAAAAACTGTTTTTT
CASGLSDSPNEKLFF
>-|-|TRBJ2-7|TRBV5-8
TGTGCCAGCAGCCCGTGGGGGGGGGCCCCCTACGAGCAGTACTTC
CASSPWGGAPYEQYF
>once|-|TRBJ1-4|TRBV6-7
TGTGCCAGCAGCTACAGGGAGCTTAATGCAACTAATGAAAAACTGTTTTTT
CASSYRELNATNEKLFF
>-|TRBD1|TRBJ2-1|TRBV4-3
TGCGCCAGCAGCCAAGAGGGCAGGGGGTTTCCCAATGAGCAGTTCTTC
CASSQEGRGFPNEQFF
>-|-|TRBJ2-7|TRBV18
TGTGCCAGCTCTCCACAGGGCGGGGGCACCCACGAGCAGTACTTC
CASSPQGGGTHEQYF
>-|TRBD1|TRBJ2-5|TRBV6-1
TGTGCCAGCAGTTCACAGGGGAACCAAGAGACCCAGTACTTC
CASSSQGNQETQYF
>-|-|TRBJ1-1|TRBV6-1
TGTGCCAGCAGTGAGACAGAGGAATCCCCCGGAGCTTTCTTT
CASSETEESPGAFF
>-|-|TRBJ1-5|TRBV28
TGTGCCAGCAGTTTATCGAGTTGGGGCCCGATAGGCGGAATTAATCAGCCCCAGCATTTT
CASSLSSWGPIGGINQPQHF
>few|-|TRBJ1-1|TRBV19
TGTGCCAGTAGTAACGGGGTCCGGTTTGAAGCTTTCTTT
CASSNGVRFEAFF
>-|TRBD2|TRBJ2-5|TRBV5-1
TGCGCCAGCAGCCCAACTAGCGGGGGGGCGATTCGTGAGACCCAGTACTTC
CASSPTSGGAIRETQYF
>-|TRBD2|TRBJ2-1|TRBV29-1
TGCAGCGTAGCCGGGACTAAAAAAACCTACAATGAGCAGTTCTTC
CSVAGTKKTYNEQFF
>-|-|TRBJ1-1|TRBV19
TGTGCCAGTAGTATCGCGGACAGAAGGAACACTGAAGCTTTCTTT
CASSIADRRNTEAFF
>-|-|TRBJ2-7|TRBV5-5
TGTGCCAGCAGATCCGCAGGGTTGAGTTACGAGCAGTACTTC
CASRSAGLSYEQYF
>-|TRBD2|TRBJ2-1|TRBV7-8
TGTGCCAGCAGCTTAGCCCCCCGCGGGGGGCCACTCGCCTACAATGAGCAGTTCTTC
CASSLAPRGGPLAYNEQFF
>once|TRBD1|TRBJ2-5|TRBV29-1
TGCAGCGTAGAGGACAGGGAAACCTATCAAGAGACCCAGTACTTC
CSVEDRETYQETQYF
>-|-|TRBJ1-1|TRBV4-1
TGCGCCAGCAGCCAGCCCCAGGGGTACACTGAAGCTTTCTTT
CASSQPQGYTEAFF
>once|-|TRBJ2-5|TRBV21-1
TGTGCCAGCAGCGCCTGGGCCCTTAGCGGAGAGAATAGAGAGACCCAGTACTTC
CASSAWALSGENRETQYF
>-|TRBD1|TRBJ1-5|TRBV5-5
TGTGCCAGCAGCCCGAGTCGGACAGGGTGGGGTCAGCCCCAGCATTTT
CASSPSRTGWGQPQHF
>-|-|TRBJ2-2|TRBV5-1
TGCGCCAGCAGCCGGTGGGGAGCGGGGAACACCGGGGAGCTGTTTTTT
CASSRWGAGNTGELFF
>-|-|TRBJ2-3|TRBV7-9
TGTGCCAGCAGCATGACAGGTCTGGTAGATACGCAGTATTTT
CASSMTGLVDTQYF
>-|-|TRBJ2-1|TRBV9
TGTGCCAGCAGCTCTCGGTCAAACAATGAGCAGTTCTTC
CASSSRSNNEQFF
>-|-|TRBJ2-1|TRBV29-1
TGCAGCGTTGCACAGGTGCTGAGGAATGAGCAGTTCTTC
CSVAQVLRNEQFF
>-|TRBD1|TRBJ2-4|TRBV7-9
TGTGCCAGCAGCTTACCGACAGGGGGTCTGGACATTCAGTACTTC
CASSLPTGGLDIQYF
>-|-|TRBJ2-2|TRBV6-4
TGTGCCAGCACCTTTACGGCCGGGGACACCGGGGAGCTGTTTTTT
CASTFTAGDTGELFF
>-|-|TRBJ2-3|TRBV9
TGTGCCAGCAGCGTAGGTCGGTTAGCGGTTAGCACAGATACGCAGTATTTT
CASSVGRLAVSTDTQYF
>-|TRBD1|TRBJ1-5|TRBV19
TGTGCCAGTCACCGGGGCGGACAGGTAAGCAATCAGCCCCAGCATTTT
CASHRGGQVSNQPQHF
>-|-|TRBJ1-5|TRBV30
TGTGCCTGGAGTGCCAGCGGGAGCCAGAATCAGCCCCAGCATTTT
CAWSASGSQNQPQHF
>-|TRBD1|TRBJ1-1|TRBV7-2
TGTGCCAGCAGTTTCTGGGACAGGGATGAAGCTTTCTTT
CASSFWDRDEAFF
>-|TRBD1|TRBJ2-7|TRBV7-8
TGTGCCAGCAGCTGGGGAGGGACAGGGTTAGAGCAGTACTTC
CASSWGGTGLEQYF